The clone carrying this T cell receptor (beta chain) was seen only a few times. Its matching antigen is unknown. The CDR3 is 14 amino acids. Germline V lookup: CDR1 SNHLY, CDR2 FYNNEI. With 8 bases removed from V and 1 base from J, the gap between germline ends came to 14 bases. The data originate from a study of beta chain features in type 1 diabetes. Broader study findings: Any HLA type influence on TCRB rearrangement was left unresolved here. In every one of the four CD4+ subsets, TCRB CDR3s were moderately but significantly shorter in Type 1 diabetes patients.

What was sequenced were expressed TCRB transcripts, since all of the isolated RNA had been reverse transcribed. An average of around 3.5 million reads was obtained for naive, central memory and regulatory T cell samples. Clones were read by immunoSEQ multiplex PCR, and TCRdb kept only the in-frame ones, dropping some. This sample carries a few hundred thousand clones, approximately 15% of them seen once, and the ten largest clones take over 0.014%. The chain joins TRBV2 to TRBJ1-1; a possible D gene is TRBD1 (6 bases). Specimen: naive CD4+ T cells from blood. The sequence was obtained from a woman younger than 30 with type 1 diabetes. The CDR3 nucleotides are TGTGCCAGCCGAAGAAACAGGGAGAACACTGAAGCTTTCTTT. Protein: CASRRNRENTEAFF.